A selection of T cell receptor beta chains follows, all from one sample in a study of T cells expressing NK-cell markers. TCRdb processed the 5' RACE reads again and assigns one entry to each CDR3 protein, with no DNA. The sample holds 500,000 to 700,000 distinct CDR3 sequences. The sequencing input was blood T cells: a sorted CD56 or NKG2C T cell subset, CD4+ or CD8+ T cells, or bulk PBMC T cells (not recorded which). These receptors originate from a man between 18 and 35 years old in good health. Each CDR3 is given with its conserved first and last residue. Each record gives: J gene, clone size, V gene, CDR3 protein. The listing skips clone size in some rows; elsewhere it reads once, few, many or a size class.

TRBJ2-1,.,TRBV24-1,CATSDLGGTLDNEQFF
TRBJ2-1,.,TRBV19,CASRTGTSRNEQFF
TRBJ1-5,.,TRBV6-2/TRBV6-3,CASSQRDRGQPQHF
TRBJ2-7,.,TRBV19,CASSITSGESYYEQYF
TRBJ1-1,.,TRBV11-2,CASSLIGGGEVNTEAFF
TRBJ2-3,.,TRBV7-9,CASSSDDYPGTDTQYF
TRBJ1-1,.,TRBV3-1,CASSLTDEAFF
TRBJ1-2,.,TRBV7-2,CASSDRQGYTF
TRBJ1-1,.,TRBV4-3,CASSQRDGALNTEAFF
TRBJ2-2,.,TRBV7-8,CASRGLARTGELFF
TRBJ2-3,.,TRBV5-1,CASSLKDRVVLDTQYF
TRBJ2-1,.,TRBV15,CATSRDLGDEQFF
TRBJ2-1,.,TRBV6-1,CASSKVAGAYEQFF
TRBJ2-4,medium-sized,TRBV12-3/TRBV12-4,CASSYRDRKGKNIQYF
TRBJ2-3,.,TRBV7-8,CASSPGPWDTQYF
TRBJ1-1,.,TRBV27,CASTPLTGLGTEAFF
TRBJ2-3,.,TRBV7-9,CASSLRGGLSEADTQYF
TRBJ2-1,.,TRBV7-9,CASSLGVLGPSYNEQFF
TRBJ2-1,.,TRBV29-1,CSGISRDRVGNEQFF
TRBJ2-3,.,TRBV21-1,CARGQGRTDTQYF
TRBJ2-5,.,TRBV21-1,CASSKALLRSLQETQYF
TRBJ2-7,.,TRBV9,CASSPGLAGTEQYF
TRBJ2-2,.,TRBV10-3,CAISESAGNTGELFF
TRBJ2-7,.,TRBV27,CASSLAINYEQYF
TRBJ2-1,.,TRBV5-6,CASSLTGTGREQFF
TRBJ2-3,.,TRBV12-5,CASGWDRPTDTQYF
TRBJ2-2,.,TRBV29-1,CSVEVRRHPNTGELFF